The T cell receptor (beta chain) under discussion was sequenced for a study of follicular helper T cells after annual influenza vaccination. Study-level results: Just roughly 9-22% of cells analyzed had recovered productive TCRB sequences. Day 7 ICOS+CD38+ clones were most often found later in ICOS-CD38- cTfh cells.

Notes on this clone: Its antigen is still unknown.

The repertoire was sequenced with immunoSEQ multiplex PCR; TCRdb's copy has only in-frame clones and lacks some. The sample yields about 10,000 clones, 65% to 85% seen once. As to time point: 2015-2016 season, pre-vaccination. Per time point, about 35-110 mL of blood was sampled. The CDR3 contains 14 residues. CDR1 and CDR2 (germline): SGHVS, FQNEAQ. V was pared by 1 base and J by 3 bases, with 6 bases between. The sample consisted of CXCR5+ CD38- circulating T follicular helper cells from blood, taken on the day of influenza vaccination. Indicated subset: circulating Tfh, non-naive CD4+CXCR5+PD-1+ (ICOS+CD38+ or ICOS-CD38-). The chain is built from TRBV7-8 and TRBJ2-2; D is ambiguous. This clonotype was sampled from an adult who received the influenza vaccine. CDR3 in DNA: TGTGCCAGCAGCTTAGAGAGCTACACCGGGGAGCTGTTTTTT. Protein sequence: CASSLESYTGELFF.